A single sample gave rise to the 26 T cell receptor beta chains below, sequenced in a study of glioma-infiltrating T cells (dated by TCRdb to 2015 to 2016). Sequencing was carried out with an Illumina MiSeq. TCR alpha and beta CDR3 regions were amplified with the iRepertoire nested amplicon-rescue multiplex PCR (arm-PCR) platform from RNA. TCRdb itself trimmed the public reads at Q25 with fastp, ran MiXCR and retained productive beta chains. Every entry covers one CDR3 protein and lists the most common genes and DNA from its rows. The sample includes about 180,000 distinct CDR3 sequences, with around 42% observed a single time. 5.2% of the sample is taken by the ten largest. The sample taken for sequencing was glioma tissue, nonneoplastic brain tissue, or PBMCs (not recorded which). The receptor set was obtained from a human donor with low-grade glioma or glioblastoma, undergoing nonglioma brain surgery, or in good health (not recorded which).

Of note for this clonotype: This may arise from a read error, as a much more abundant clone is one base away. The chain carries TRBV18 and TRBJ2-2; D is perhaps TRBD2 (5 bases). This CDR3 spans 13 amino acids. In germline, CDR1 is KGHSH, CDR2 LQKENI. The CDR3 region has the DNA TGTGGCAGCTCAGCGGAGAGGATCGGGGAGCTGTTTTTT. Translation gives CGSSAERIGELFF.

This clonotype has ten or more counts. This chain joins TRBV20-1 and TRBJ1-5, with 9 bases lining up with TRBD1. Germline values: CDR1 DFQATT, CDR2 SNEGSKA (reference sequence). Trimming took 6 bases from V and 6 from J; bases not matched to a gene: 15. This CDR3 contains 16 residues. The CDR3 DNA reads as TGCAGTGCGATAAAAATGGGACAGGGAGGAAGTCAGCCCCAGCATTTT. Encoded protein: CSAIKMGQGGSQPQHF.

Concerning this clonotype: A clone one base away is much larger, so this may be a read error. V gene TRBV3-1 combines with J gene TRBJ1-1; no firm D call. The germline V gene encodes CDR1 LGHDT and CDR2 YNNKEL (reference sequence). The CDR3 length is 14 residues. As DNA, the CDR3 is TGTGACAGCAGCGTACAGATTATGAACACTGAAGCTTTCTTT. Amino acid sequence: CDSSVQIMNTEAFF.

This clonotype was seen just once. This rearrangement joins TRBV19 to TRBJ1-1, with D tentatively TRBD1 (5 bases). The germline V and J ends were trimmed by 8 bases and 4 bases, with 17 bases remaining between them. CDR3 length: 14 amino acids. The V gene's germline CDR1 is LNHDA and CDR2 SQIVND (reference sequence). The CDR3 reads CASQRQKESTEAFF. The CDR3 DNA follows: TGTGCCAGTCAACGACAGAAGGAGAGCACTGAAGCTTTCTTT.

Points on this clonotype: A read error may explain this, as a much larger clone is one base away. J is TRBJ2-1 and V is TRBV4-2; D is perhaps TRBD1 (6 bases). Germline V gene lookup returns CDR1 LGHNA and CDR2 YNFKEQ. CDR3 length: 15 amino acids. V was clipped by 1 base and J by 11 bases, with 18 bases between them. The CDR3 DNA is TGTGCCAGCAGCCAAGTTCAACAGGGTCGAAATCAGCAGTTCTTC. Its translation: CASSQVQQGRNQQFF.

This clonotype was detected many times. The genes are TRBV20-1 and TRBJ2-1; TRBD2 agrees at 8 bases. The germline CDR1 and CDR2 sequences are DFQATT and SNEGSKA (reference sequence). CDR3 length: 13 amino acids. Trimming removed 4 bases from V and 5 bases from J; junction bases left unmatched: 4. The CDR3, as DNA: TGCAGTGCTATTAGCGGGACTCACAATGAGCAGTTCTTC. It codes for CSAISGTHNEQFF.

This clonotype was observed many times. The chain combines TRBV7-6 with TRBJ1-3; a weak D match, TRBD1 (6 bases). Trimming left V 7 bases short and J 9 bases short, with 16 bases between. The CDR3 extends over 13 amino acids. Germline CDR1 SGHVS, CDR2 FNYEAQ. CDR3 residues: CASTVGQSGTIYF. The CDR3, as DNA: TGTGCCAGCACAGTAGGACAGTCCGGCACCATATATTTT.

This chain uses TRBV19 with TRBJ2-7; the match to TRBD2 covers 8 bases. V gave up 8 bases and J gave up 0 bases; unmatched junction bases: 6. There are 14 residues in the CDR3. Germline CDR1 reads LNHDA; CDR2 reads SQIVND (reference sequence). DNA of the CDR3: TGTGCCAGTGGACGGGGGGGGAGCTCCTACGAGCAGTACTTC. Amino acids: CASGRGGSSYEQYF.

This clonotype was detected only a few times. The chain carries TRBV2 and TRBJ2-1, with no clear D. The length of the CDR3 is 15 residues. Germline CDR1 and CDR2: SNHLY and FYNNEI. Trimming left V 7 bases short and J 4 bases short, with 17 bases between. This chain's CDR3 is CASTVAGLEYNEQFF. CDR3 in DNA: TGTGCCAGCACGGTCGCCGGGCTGGAGTACAATGAGCAGTTCTTC. The full variable domain, its missing parts supplied by reference TRBV2 and TRBJ2-1, is EPEVTQTPSHQVTQMGQEVILRCVPISNHLYFYWYRQILGQKVEFLVSFYNNEISEKSEIFDDQFSVERPDGSNFTLKIRSTKLEDSAMYFCASTVAGLEYNEQFFGPGTRLTVL.

The table lists this clonotype with a few counts. The chain uses TRBV19 and TRBJ1-1; unclear D gene. The V gene lost 5 bases and the J gene lost 0 bases, with 13 bases spanning the gap. The germline gives CDR1 LNHDA, CDR2 SQIVND (reference sequence). CDR3 length: 15 residues. The CDR3 here is CASSALLRMNTEAFF. In DNA form, the CDR3 reads TGTGCCAGTAGTGCGCTCCTCAGAATGAACACTGAAGCTTTCTTT. Supplemented by reference TRBV19 and TRBJ1-1, the full variable domain reads DGGITQSPKYLFRKEGQNVTLSCEQNLNHDAMYWYRQDPGQGLRLIYYSQIVNDFQKGDIAEGYSVSREKKESFPLTVTSAQKNPTAFYLCASSALLRMNTEAFFGQGTRLTVV.

A word on this clonotype: This sequence may be a read error, since a much larger clone differs from it by one base. The genes are TRBV28 and TRBJ2-7, with TRBD1 matching over 9 bases. Germline CDR1 MDHEN, CDR2 SYDVKM. This CDR3 region has 14 residues. DNA of the CDR3: TGTGCCAGCACCCCGGGACAGGGAATAAGCGAGAAGTACTTC. This gives the protein CASTPGQGISEKYF.

The sample holds a few counts of this clonotype. The chain recombines TRBV18 with TRBJ2-2; TRBD1 agrees at 7 bases. With V trimmed by 3 bases and J by 10 bases, 8 bases remained unmatched. This CDR3 is built from 14 residues. CDR1 is KGHSH and CDR2 is LQKENI in the germline V gene. As DNA, the CDR3 is TGTGCCAGCTCACCTGCTCAGGGGACAGCGGAGCTGTTTTTT. This translates into CASSPAQGTAELFF.

This clonotype has ten or more counts. V and J are TRBV7-2 and TRBJ1-6, with a weak D call TRBD1 (5 bases). CDR3 length: 16 residues. Trimming shortened V by 3 bases and J by 6 bases, and 15 bases separated the two germline ends. The germline CDR1 and CDR2 sequences are SGHTA and FQGNSA. In nucleotides, the CDR3 is TGTGCCAGCAGCTTTGGCCTCACAGGTTTTAATTCACCCCTCCACTTT. This sequence encodes CASSFGLTGFNSPLHF.

V and J are TRBV11-3 and TRBJ1-1; the D gene is possibly TRBD1 (6 bases). V lost 0 bases and J lost 6, with 11 bases in between. The CDR3 totals 14 residues. In germline, CDR1 is SGHNT, CDR2 YENEEA. The CDR3 region has the DNA TGTGCCAGCAGCTTAGACGGGGGCGCGGCTGAAGCTTTCTTT. Protein sequence: CASSLDGGAAEAFF.

The sample holds a few counts of this clonotype. The J gene is TRBJ2-2, the V gene TRBV2; TRBD1 aligns across 9 bases. In germline, CDR1 is SNHLY, CDR2 FYNNEI. The V and J ends lost 5 bases and 1 base, in that order; junction bases with no gene match: 2. This CDR3 is 15 amino acids long. As DNA, the CDR3 is TGTGCCAGCAGTAGGGACAGGGAGAACACCGGGGAGCTGTTTTTT. Its translation: CASSRDRENTGELFF.

This clonotype has at least ten counts. The chain is built from TRBV6-1 and TRBJ2-1; 8 nucleotides align to TRBD2. This CDR3 is 16 amino acids long. V shed 6 bases and J 2 bases; nucleotides not matched to a gene: 9. The germline V gene has CDR1 MNHNS and CDR2 SASEGT. The CDR3: CASRTTSGGPYNEQFF. The CDR3 DNA reads as TGTGCCAGCAGGACCACTAGCGGAGGACCCTACAATGAGCAGTTCTTC.

This clonotype was detected a few times. V gene TRBV3-1 combines with J gene TRBJ2-2; 7 bases fit TRBD2. Unmatched junction bases numbered 6, after V lost 0 bases and J lost 8 bases. Germline CDR1 LGHDT, CDR2 YNNKEL (reference sequence). The CDR3 covers 15 residues. The CDR3 DNA reads TGTGCCAGCAGCCAAGATAACGCGGGAGAGGGGGAGCTGTTTTTT. It specifies CASSQDNAGEGELFF.

The chain uses TRBV10-3 and TRBJ1-4; D gene ambiguous. Trimming removed 11 bases at V and 4 bases at J, with 17 bases between. Germline CDR1 and CDR2: ENHRY and SYGVKD. The CDR3 is made up of 14 amino acids. The CDR3 here is CAARSAADNEKLFF. The CDR3 DNA follows: TGTGCCGCCCGCTCCGCCGCCGATAATGAAAAACTGTTTTTT.

This clonotype was recorded many times. The chain links TRBV12-3 or TRBV12-4 to TRBJ2-3, with TRBD1 as a possible D gene (5 bases). The CDR3 consists of 15 residues. Deletions cut 3 bases from V and 2 bases from J, with 12 bases between. The CDR3 is CASSLFDRATDTQYF. The CDR3 DNA is TGTGCCAGCAGTTTGTTCGACAGAGCCACAGATACGCAGTATTTT.

This clonotype was observed many times. V is TRBV7-9 and J is TRBJ1-2; the D is unclear. Germline CDR1 SEHNR, CDR2 FQNEAQ (reference sequence). Trimming shortened V by 2 bases and J by 2 bases, and 9 bases separated the two germline ends. The CDR3 is 14 amino acids. The CDR3 protein is CASSLNVDNYGYTF. The CDR3 DNA reads as TGTGCCAGCAGCTTAAACGTCGACAACTATGGCTACACCTTC.

This clonotype was counted at least ten times. The rearrangement joins TRBV27 to TRBJ1-1; D is undetermined. CDR1 is MNHEY, CDR2 SMNVEV, per germline (reference sequence). V was cut by 0 bases and J by 3 bases, with 5 bases left in between. The CDR3 has 13 amino acids. CDR3 sequence (DNA): TGTGCCAGCAGTTTATCGGTCGACACTGAAGCTTTCTTT. Its protein product is CASSLSVDTEAFF.

As to this clonotype: Since a much larger clone is just one base distant, this may be a read error. The chain carries TRBV20-1 and TRBJ2-5; TRBD1 might be the D (5 bases). From germline, CDR1 is DFQATT and CDR2 SNEGSKA (reference sequence). CDR3 length: 14 amino acids. CDR3 DNA sequence: TGCAGTGCTAGAGATTGGGGCGACCAAGAGACCAAGTACTTC. It encodes CSARDWGDQETKYF.

This sequence joins TRBV5-5 and TRBJ2-3, with 8 nucleotides matching TRBD2. The germline V gene encodes CDR1 SGHKS and CDR2 YYEKEE (reference sequence). The junction had 2 bases not matched to a gene; V was cut back by 3 bases and J by 5 bases. This CDR3 contains 13 residues. Written as DNA, the CDR3 is TGTGCCAGCAGCTCGCGGGGGGAAGATACGCAGTATTTT. This sequence encodes CASSSRGEDTQYF.

This clonotype was recorded at least ten times. The chain uses TRBV20-1 and TRBJ2-7, with D possibly TRBD1 on 6 matching bases. Germline V lookup: CDR1 DFQATT, CDR2 SNEGSKA (reference sequence). The CDR3 runs to 15 residues. V lost 4 bases, J lost 0 bases, and 16 bases lay in between. CDR3 amino acids: CSAIIPGAHSYEQYF. DNA of the CDR3: TGCAGTGCTATTATCCCAGGGGCCCACTCCTACGAGCAGTACTTC.

The table lists this clonotype with a few counts. This chain joins TRBV19 and TRBJ1-5; D ambiguous. V lost 2 bases, J lost 0 bases, and 11 bases lay in between. CDR3 size: 16 residues. Germline V lookup: CDR1 LNHDA, CDR2 SQIVND (reference sequence). CDR3 nucleotides: TGTGCCAGTAGTATAAGGCACAGAAATAGCAATCAGCCCCAGCATTTT. Its translation: CASSIRHRNSNQPQHF.

This clonotype was seen at least ten times. This CDR3 reads CASQGGLSTDTQYF. For the CDR3, the DNA is TGTGCCAGCCAGGGGGGACTCAGCACAGATACGCAGTATTTT. The chain joins TRBV6-1 to TRBJ2-3; D is possibly TRBD1 (7 bases). The CDR3 sequence is 14 residues long. CDR1 MNHNS and CDR2 SASEGT come from the germline V gene. Trimming removed 8 bases at V and 0 bases at J, with 12 bases between.